This T cell receptor beta chain was recovered during a study of neoadjuvant anti-PD-1 for oral cavity cancer. Trimming cost V 4 bases and J 0 bases, with 4 bases left between them. Germline CDR1 reads SNHLY; CDR2 reads FYNNEI. The length of the CDR3 is 13 residues. This clone was counted once. The assay was immunoSEQ multiplex PCR, and TCRdb's table has in-frame clones only and misses some. This sample has some 8,400 clones, with over 50% found just once. Time point indicated: after neoadjuvant nivolumab, at surgical resection. The rearrangement joins TRBV2 to TRBJ1-5; D remains unclear. Sequencing was performed on PBMCs, taken after nivolumab (anti-PD-1) treatment. This receptor was obtained from a person aged 40 to 85 with oral cavity squamous cell carcinoma. Here the CDR3 reads CASSGDSNQPQHF. DNA for the CDR3: TGTGCCAGCAGTGGGGATAGCAATCAGCCCCAGCATTTT.